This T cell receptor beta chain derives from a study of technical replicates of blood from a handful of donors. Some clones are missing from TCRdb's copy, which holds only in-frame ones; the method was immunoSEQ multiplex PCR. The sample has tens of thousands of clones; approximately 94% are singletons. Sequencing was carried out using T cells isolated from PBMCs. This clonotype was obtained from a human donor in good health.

CDR3: CASSAGRSGANVLTF. The CDR3 DNA is TGCGCCAGCAGCGCAGGGCGCTCTGGGGCCAACGTCCTGACTTTC. V is TRBV5-1 and J is TRBJ2-6; tentative D call: TRBD1 (5 bases). Trimming cost V 4 bases and J 0 bases, with 8 bases left between them. The CDR3 has 15 amino acids. Germline loops: CDR1 SGHRS, CDR2 YFSETQ.